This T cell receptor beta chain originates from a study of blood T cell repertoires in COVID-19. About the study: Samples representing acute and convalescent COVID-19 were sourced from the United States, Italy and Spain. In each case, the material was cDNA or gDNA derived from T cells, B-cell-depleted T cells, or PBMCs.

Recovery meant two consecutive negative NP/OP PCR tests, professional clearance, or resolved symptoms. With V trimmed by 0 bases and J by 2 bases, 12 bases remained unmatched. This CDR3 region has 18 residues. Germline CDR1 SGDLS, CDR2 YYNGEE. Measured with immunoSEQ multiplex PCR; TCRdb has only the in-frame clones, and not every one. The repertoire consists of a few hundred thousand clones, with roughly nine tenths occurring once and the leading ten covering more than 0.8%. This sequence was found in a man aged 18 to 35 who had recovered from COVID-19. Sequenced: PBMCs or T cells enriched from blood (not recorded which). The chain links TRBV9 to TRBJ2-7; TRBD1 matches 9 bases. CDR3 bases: TGTGCCAGCAGCGTAGTAACAGGGGGCACACTCGAGGCCTACGAGCAGTACTTC. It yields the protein CASSVVTGGTLEAYEQYF.